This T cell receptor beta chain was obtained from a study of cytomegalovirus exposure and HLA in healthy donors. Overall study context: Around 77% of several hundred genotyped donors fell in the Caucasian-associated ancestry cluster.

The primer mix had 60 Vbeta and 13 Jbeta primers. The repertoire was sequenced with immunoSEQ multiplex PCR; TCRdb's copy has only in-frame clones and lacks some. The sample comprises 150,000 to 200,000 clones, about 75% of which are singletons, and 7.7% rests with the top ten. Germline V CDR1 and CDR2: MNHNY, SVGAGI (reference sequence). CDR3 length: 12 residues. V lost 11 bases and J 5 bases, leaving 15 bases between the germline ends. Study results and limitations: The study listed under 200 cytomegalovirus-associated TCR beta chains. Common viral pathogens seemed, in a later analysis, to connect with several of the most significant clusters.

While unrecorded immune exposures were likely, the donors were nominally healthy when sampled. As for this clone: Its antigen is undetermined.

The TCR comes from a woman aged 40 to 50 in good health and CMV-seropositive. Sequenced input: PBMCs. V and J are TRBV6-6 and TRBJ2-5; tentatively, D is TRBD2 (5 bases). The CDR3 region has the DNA TGTGCCTCCACTGCGGGCGGCGAGACCCAGTACTTC. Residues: CASTAGGETQYF.